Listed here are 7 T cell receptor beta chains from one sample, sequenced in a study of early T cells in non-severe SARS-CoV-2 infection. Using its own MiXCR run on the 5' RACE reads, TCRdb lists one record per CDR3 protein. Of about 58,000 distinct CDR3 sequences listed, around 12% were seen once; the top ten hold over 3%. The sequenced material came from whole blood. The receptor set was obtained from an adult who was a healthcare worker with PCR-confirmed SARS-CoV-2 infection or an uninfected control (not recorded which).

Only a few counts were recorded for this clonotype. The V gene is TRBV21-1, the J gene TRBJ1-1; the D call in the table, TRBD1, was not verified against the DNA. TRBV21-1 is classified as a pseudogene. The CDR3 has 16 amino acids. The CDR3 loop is CASSKGTGGQNTEAFF. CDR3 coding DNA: TGTGCCAGCAGCAAGGGCACGGGGGGCCAGAACACTGAAGCTTTCTTT.

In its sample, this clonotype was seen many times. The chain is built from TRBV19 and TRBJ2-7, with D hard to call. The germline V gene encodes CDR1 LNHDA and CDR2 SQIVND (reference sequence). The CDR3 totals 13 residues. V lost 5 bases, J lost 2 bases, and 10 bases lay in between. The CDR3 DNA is TGTGCCAGTAGTGCGGACGCAACCTACGAGCAGTACTTC. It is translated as CASSADATYEQYF.

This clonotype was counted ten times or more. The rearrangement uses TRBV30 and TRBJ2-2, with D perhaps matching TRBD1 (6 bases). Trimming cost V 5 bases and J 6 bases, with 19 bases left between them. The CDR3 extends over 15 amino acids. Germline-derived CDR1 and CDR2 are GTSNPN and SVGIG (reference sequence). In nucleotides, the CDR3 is TGTGCCTGGTCCAAAGGGGCAGGGGACGCCGGGGAGCTGTTTTTT. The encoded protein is CAWSKGAGDAGELFF.

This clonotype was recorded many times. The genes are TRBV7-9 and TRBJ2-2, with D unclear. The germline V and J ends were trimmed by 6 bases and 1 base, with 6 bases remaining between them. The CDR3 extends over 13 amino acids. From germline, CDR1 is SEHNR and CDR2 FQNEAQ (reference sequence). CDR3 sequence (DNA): TGTGCCAGCAGTTCGGTGAACACCGGGGAGCTGTTTTTT. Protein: CASSSVNTGELFF.

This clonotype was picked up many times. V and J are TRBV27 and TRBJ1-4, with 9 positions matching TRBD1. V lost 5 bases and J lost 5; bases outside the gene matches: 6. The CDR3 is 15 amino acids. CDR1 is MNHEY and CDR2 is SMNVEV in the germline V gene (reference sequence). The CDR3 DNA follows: TGTGCCAGCAGTGCCGCCGGGACAGGGAATGAAAAACTGTTTTTT. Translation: CASSAAGTGNEKLFF. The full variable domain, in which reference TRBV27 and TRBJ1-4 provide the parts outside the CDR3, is EAQVTQNPRYLITVTGKKLTVTCSQNMNHEYMSWYRQDPGLGLRQIYYSMNVEVTDKGDVPEGYKVSRKEKRNFPLILESPSPNQTSLYFCASSAAGTGNEKLFFGSGTQLSVL.

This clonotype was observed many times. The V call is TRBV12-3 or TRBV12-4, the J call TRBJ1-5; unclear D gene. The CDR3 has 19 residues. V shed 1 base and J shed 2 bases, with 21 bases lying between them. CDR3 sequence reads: CASSLVEGPPQYGNQPQHF. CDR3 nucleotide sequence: TGTGCCAGCAGTTTAGTGGAGGGTCCCCCTCAGTATGGCAATCAGCCCCAGCATTTT.

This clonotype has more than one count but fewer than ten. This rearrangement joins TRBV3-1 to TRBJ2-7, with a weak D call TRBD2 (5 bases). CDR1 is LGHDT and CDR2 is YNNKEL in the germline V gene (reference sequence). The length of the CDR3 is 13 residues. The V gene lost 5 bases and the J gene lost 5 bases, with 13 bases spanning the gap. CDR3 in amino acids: CASSTGLGNEQYF. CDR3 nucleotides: TGTGCCAGCAGCACTGGACTGGGCAACGAGCAGTACTTC.